These 11 T cell receptor beta chains originate from one sample sequenced in a study of blood T cell repertoires in COVID-19. The data were produced by immunoSEQ multiplex PCR, yet TCRdb's version contains in-frame clones alone and is incomplete. The sample lists about 400,000 clones, 85% to 90% seen once, with around 1.7% in the top ten. Material: PBMCs or T cells enriched from blood (not recorded which). The origin of the receptors is a woman in her 30s who had recovered from COVID-19.

In nucleotides, the CDR3 is TGCAGCGTTGGGGACAGTTGGGGCGATGGCTACACCTTC. This codes for CSVGDSWGDGYTF. The V gene is TRBV29-1, the J gene TRBJ1-2, with 7 bases fitting TRBD1. The CDR3 length is 13 residues. V shed 4 bases and J 6 bases; nucleotides not matched to a gene: 8. The germline V gene encodes CDR1 SQVTM and CDR2 ANQGSEA.

The chain combines TRBV5-1 with TRBJ2-7, with TRBD1 matching 9 bases. Germline values: CDR1 SGHRS, CDR2 YFSETQ. The CDR3 consists of 16 residues. Trimming cost V 1 base and J 4 bases; bases outside gene matches: 9. The CDR3 sequence: CASSLTLGQGNYEQYF. The DNA for the CDR3 is TGCGCCAGCAGCTTGACTCTTGGACAGGGGAATTACGAGCAGTACTTC.

The V gene is TRBV9, the J gene TRBJ2-3, with 7 positions matching TRBD2. This CDR3 spans 15 amino acids. The germline gives CDR1 SGDLS, CDR2 YYNGEE. The junction had 5 bases not matched to a gene; V was cut back by 0 bases and J by 4 bases. CDR3 protein: CASSVAGRVADTQYF. The CDR3, as DNA: TGTGCCAGCAGCGTAGCGGGGAGGGTCGCAGATACGCAGTATTTT.

Turning to this clone: The sample carries other DNA sequences with the same CDR3. The chain joins TRBV5-1 to TRBJ2-1, with TRBD1 identical over 7 bases. The CDR3 is made up of 15 amino acids. Trimming removed 1 base from V and 3 bases from J; junction bases left unmatched: 4. The germline V gene encodes CDR1 SGHRS and CDR2 YFSETQ. DNA for the CDR3: TGCGCCAGCAGCTTGCCGAGGGACAGCTACAATGAGCAGTTCTTC. Its translation: CASSLPRDSYNEQFF.

This chain links TRBV20-1 with TRBJ1-1, with D maybe TRBD1 (5 bases). Trimming removed 3 bases at V and 6 bases at J, with 14 bases between. The V gene's germline CDR1 is DFQATT and CDR2 SNEGSKA (reference sequence). The CDR3 is made up of 13 amino acids. This CDR3 reads CSASYRGFAEAFF. CDR3 in DNA: TGCAGTGCTAGTTATCGGGGGTTCGCTGAAGCTTTCTTT.

The chain recombines TRBV4-2 with TRBJ2-5; 7 nucleotides agree with TRBD1. CDR1 and CDR2 from the germline V gene are LGHNA and YNFKEQ. The CDR3 covers 13 residues. J gave up 5 bases and V 0 bases, and 0 bases lay outside the gene matches. Here the CDR3 reads CASSQETGETQYF. CDR3 bases: TGTGCCAGCAGCCAAGAGACAGGGGAGACCCAGTACTTC.

The V gene is TRBV19, the J gene TRBJ2-1; 8 nucleotides match TRBD2. The CDR3 totals 15 residues. Germline V gene sequence: CDR1 LNHDA, CDR2 SQIVND (reference sequence). With V trimmed by 1 base and J by 2 bases, 1 base remained unmatched. The CDR3 DNA reads as TGTGCCAGTAGTATAGTAGCGGGGACCTACAATGAGCAGTTCTTC. Its translation is CASSIVAGTYNEQFF. The variable domain in full, with the rest retrieved from reference TRBV19 and TRBJ2-1, is DGGITQSPKYLFRKEGQNVTLSCEQNLNHDAMYWYRQDPGQGLRLIYYSQIVNDFQKGDIAEGYSVSREKKESFPLTVTSAQKNPTAFYLCASSIVAGTYNEQFFGPGTRLTVL.

The chain has TRBV16 and TRBJ2-3; TRBD2 agrees at 8 bases. The CDR3 sequence is 19 residues long. Trimming cost V 1 base and J 0 bases; bases outside gene matches: 12. Germline CDR1 is KGHSY and CDR2 is FQNENV. For the CDR3, the DNA is TGTGCCAGCAGCCAATTCTTGACTAGCGAGCCATCTAGCACAGATACGCAGTATTTT. Its protein product is CASSQFLTSEPSSTDTQYF. Filled out from reference TRBV16 and TRBJ2-3, the complete variable domain reads GEEVAQTPKHLVRGEGQKAKLYCAPIKGHSYVFWYQQVLKNEFKFLISFQNENVFDETGMPKERFSAKCLPNSPCSLEIQATKLEDSAVYFCASSQFLTSEPSSTDTQYFGPGTRLTVL.

J is TRBJ1-5 and V is TRBV7-9, with TRBD1 identical over 10 bases. Germline V gene lookup returns CDR1 SEHNR and CDR2 FQNEAQ (reference sequence). The CDR3 sequence is 14 residues long. V dropped 6 bases and J dropped 5; count of bases not matched to a gene: 4. CDR3 region: CASSLDRGDQPQHF. The CDR3 nucleotides are TGTGCCAGCAGTTTGGACAGGGGGGATCAGCCCCAGCATTTT.

This clone has a single count. The V and J genes are TRBV10-3 and TRBJ2-7, with TRBD2 identical over 12 bases. With 6 bases clipped from V and 4 bases from J, the junction kept 10 bases outside the gene matches. CDR3 length equals 16 residues. Germline-derived CDR1 and CDR2 are ENHRY and SYGVKD. DNA of the CDR3: TGTGCCATCAGAGCCCGACTAGCGGGAGTTGAGTACGAGCAGTACTTC. Amino acids: CAIRARLAGVEYEQYF.

This chain uses TRBV24-1 with TRBJ1-5; perhaps TRBD1 as D (5 bases). The germline V gene has CDR1 KGHDR and CDR2 SFDVKD. Trimming took off 2 bases at V and 5 bases at J, with 27 bases between the two ends. This CDR3 spans 20 amino acids. CDR3 residues: CATSDSQQDSLGYAYQPQHF. The CDR3 DNA follows: TGTGCCACCAGTGATTCACAACAGGATTCCCTGGGATATGCGTATCAGCCCCAGCATTTT.